One and the same sample provided the 14 T cell receptor beta chains below, sequenced in a study of cytomegalovirus exposure and HLA in healthy donors. With 60 Vbeta and 13 Jbeta primers, the PCR was carried out. Sequencing was performed with immunoSEQ multiplex PCR; in TCRdb, only in-frame clones are kept and a portion is missing. Of 150,000 to 200,000 clones listed, approximately 71% are singletons. Sequencing was performed on PBMCs. Receptors originate from a woman aged 18 to 35 in good health and CMV-seropositive.

The chain uses TRBV2 and TRBJ1-1; 7 bases are shared with TRBD1. V trimming: 5 bases; J trimming: 1 base; junction bases outside the gene matches: 1. The CDR3 is made up of 13 amino acids. Germline V gene lookup returns CDR1 SNHLY and CDR2 FYNNEI. The CDR3 nucleotides are TGTGCCAGCAGTCGGACAGGGAACACTGAAGCTTTCTTT. It translates to CASSRTGNTEAFF.

This clone was recorded only once. The chain employs TRBV28 and TRBJ2-7; D is ambiguous. Germline CDR1 is MDHEN and CDR2 is SYDVKM. The CDR3 has 13 amino acids. V shed 7 bases and J shed 2 bases, with 12 bases lying between them. The chain's CDR3 is CASTTEAPYEQYF. CDR3 sequence (DNA): TGTGCCAGCACCACCGAGGCACCCTACGAGCAGTACTTC.

The chain joins TRBV27 to TRBJ1-5; D remains ambiguous. Trimming took 6 bases from V and 4 from J, leaving 10 bases between them. The CDR3 loop spans 13 amino acids. Germline V gene sequence: CDR1 MNHEY, CDR2 SMNVEV (reference sequence). CDR3 DNA sequence: TGTGCCAGCAGCCTTGCCGGGAATCAGCCCCAGCATTTT. Its protein product is CASSLAGNQPQHF.

J is TRBJ1-2 and V is TRBV7-4, with 9 bases matching TRBD1. This CDR3 is 17 amino acids long. With 5 bases clipped from V and 2 bases from J, the junction kept 12 bases outside the gene matches. From germline, CDR1 is SGHVT and CDR2 SQSDAQ. This CDR3 is CASSPPGQGYINYGYTF. CDR3 bases: TGTGCCAGCAGCCCTCCGGGACAGGGCTACATCAACTATGGCTACACCTTC.

V gene TRBV6-5 combines with J gene TRBJ1-3, with no clear D. CDR1 and CDR2 (germline): MNHEY, SVGAGI. V lost 4 bases to trimming and J lost 1 base, with 8 bases between them. CDR3 length: 14 amino acids. The CDR3 DNA reads TGTGCCAGCAGTTTTCGGACTTCTGGAAACACCATATATTTT. This sequence encodes CASSFRTSGNTIYF.

This clone was seen a few times. The V call is TRBV4-3, the J call TRBJ1-4; 9 bases match TRBD1. From germline, CDR1 is LGHNA and CDR2 YSLEER. The CDR3 totals 16 residues. V was pared by 0 bases and J by 6 bases, with 5 bases of the junction left unmatched. The CDR3 loop reads CASSQDTGTGHEKLFF. CDR3 nucleotide sequence: TGCGCCAGCAGCCAAGATACCGGGACAGGGCATGAAAAACTGTTTTTT.

The gene calls are TRBV7-2 and TRBJ2-3; D perhaps matches TRBD2 (6 bases). This CDR3 contains 17 residues. The germline gives CDR1 SGHTA, CDR2 FQGNSA. The V and J ends lost 3 bases and 5 bases respectively, with 21 bases between them. The CDR3 nucleotides are TGTGCCAGCAGCTTGGTGGGTGGAGGGGCCATCGGAGATACGCAGTATTTT. This gives the protein CASSLVGGGAIGDTQYF.

In its sample, this clone was seen once. The J gene is TRBJ2-3, the V gene TRBV7-6; 8 bases fit TRBD2. CDR1 is SGHVS, CDR2 FNYEAQ, per germline. V lost 3 bases, J lost 5 bases, and 10 bases stayed unmatched. This CDR3 has 16 residues. The CDR3 here is CASSLGLNRGGDTQYF. CDR3 DNA: TGTGCCAGCAGCTTGGGACTAAATCGGGGGGGAGATACGCAGTATTTT.

The gene calls are TRBV19 and TRBJ2-7; TRBD1 might be the D (5 bases). Trimming left V 0 bases short and J 4 bases short, with 13 bases between. The CDR3 is made up of 15 amino acids. Germline values: CDR1 LNHDA, CDR2 SQIVND (reference sequence). The CDR3 nucleotides read TGTGCCAGTAGTATAGAATCCAGGGTGGGATACGAGCAGTACTTC. Its translation is CASSIESRVGYEQYF.

This clone appeared a single time. J is TRBJ2-1 and V is TRBV4-1, with 10 bases identical to TRBD2. Germline loops: CDR1 MGHRA, CDR2 YSYEKL. V dropped 1 base and J dropped 8; count of bases not matched to a gene: 11. The CDR3 consists of 17 residues. The CDR3 coding sequence is TGCGCCAGCAGCCAAGCCGAAGGGAGCGGGGGGGCCTATGAGCAGTTCTTC. As protein: CASSQAEGSGGAYEQFF.

V and J are TRBV11-2 and TRBJ2-3; 11 positions agree with TRBD1. Trimming took 1 base from V and 4 from J; bases not matched to a gene: 4. Germline CDR1 SGHAT, CDR2 FQNNGV. CDR3 length equals 16 residues. Written as DNA, the CDR3 is TGTGCCAGCAGCTTAGTTGGACAGGGGGCGGCAGATACGCAGTATTTT. Translation: CASSLVGQGAADTQYF.

The rearrangement uses TRBV7-9 and TRBJ2-5, with TRBD2 as a possible D gene (6 bases). The J call may be incorrect, as the DNA end agrees better with TRBJ2-7. Germline CDR1 SEHNR, CDR2 FQNEAQ (reference sequence). The CDR3 is made up of 15 amino acids. In DNA form, the CDR3 reads TGTGCCAGCAGCTTATTGGAGGGTCCGGCCTACGAGCAGTACTTC. Translating gives CASSLLEGPAYEQYF.

V gene TRBV27 combines with J gene TRBJ2-1, with a tentative D call TRBD2 (5 bases). The V end lost 4 bases, the J end lost 4 bases, and 17 bases lay between the germline ends. CDR1 and CDR2 from the germline V gene are MNHEY and SMNVEV (reference sequence). The CDR3 spans 16 residues. CDR3 sequence (DNA): TGTGCCAGCAGTTCTTCTAGCCAGCCACGGTACAATGAGCAGTTCTTC. Translating gives CASSSSSQPRYNEQFF.

This rearrangement joins TRBV30 to TRBJ2-7, with D perhaps matching TRBD2 (5 bases). Trimming stripped 2 bases from V and 4 bases from J, with 18 bases between. Germline V gives CDR1 GTSNPN, CDR2 SVGIG (reference sequence). The length of the CDR3 is 15 residues. For the CDR3, the DNA is TGTGCCTGGAGTCTAGGGAGCTTCGAGGGTTACGAGCAGTACTTC. It is translated as CAWSLGSFEGYEQYF. Full variable domain (missing parts from reference TRBV30 and TRBJ2-7): SQTIHQWPATLVQPVGSPLSLECTVEGTSNPNLYWYRQAAGRGLQLLFYSVGIGQISSEVPQNLSASRPQDRQFILSSKKLLLSDSGFYLCAWSLGSFEGYEQYFGPGTRLTVT.